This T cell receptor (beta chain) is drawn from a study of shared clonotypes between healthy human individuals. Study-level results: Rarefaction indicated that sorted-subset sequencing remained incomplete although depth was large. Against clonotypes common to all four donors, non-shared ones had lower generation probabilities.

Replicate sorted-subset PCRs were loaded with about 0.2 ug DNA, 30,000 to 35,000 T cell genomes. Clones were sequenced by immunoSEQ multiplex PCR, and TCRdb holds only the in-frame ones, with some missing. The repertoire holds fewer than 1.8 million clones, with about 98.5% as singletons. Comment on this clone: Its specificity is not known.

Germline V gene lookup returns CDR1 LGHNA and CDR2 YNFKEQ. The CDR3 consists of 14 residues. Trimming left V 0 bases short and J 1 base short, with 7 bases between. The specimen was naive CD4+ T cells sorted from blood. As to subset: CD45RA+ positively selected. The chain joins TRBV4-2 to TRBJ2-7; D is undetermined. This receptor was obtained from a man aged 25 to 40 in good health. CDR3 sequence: CASSQDFGSYEQYF. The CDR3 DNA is TGTGCCAGCAGCCAAGATTTCGGTTCCTACGAGCAGTACTTC.